One sample yielded the 19 T cell receptor beta chains listed below, sequenced in a study of cytomegalovirus exposure and HLA in healthy donors. Here immunoSEQ multiplex PCR was the method, and the copy in TCRdb shows in-frame clones only, minus some. The sample has some 250,000 clones, less than 95% seen once. The sequenced material came from PBMCs. Receptors were obtained from a woman aged 30 to 39 in good health and CMV-seronegative.

The chain employs TRBV9 and TRBJ2-1; 7 bases line up with TRBD2. CDR1 and CDR2 from the germline V gene are SGDLS and YYNGEE. The V segment lost 4 bases and the J segment 10 bases; nucleotides outside the gene matches: 20. CDR3 length: 17 amino acids. CDR3 protein: CASSPPRLAAPVPEQFF. The DNA of the CDR3 is TGTGCCAGCAGCCCCCCGAGGCTAGCGGCCCCAGTCCCCGAGCAGTTCTTC.

The V and J genes are TRBV5-1 and TRBJ2-7; 9 bases match TRBD2. CDR3 length equals 15 residues. Trimming at V came to 4 bases and at J to 2 bases, leaving 7 bases not matched to a gene. Germline CDR1 is SGHRS and CDR2 is YFSETQ. Here the CDR3 reads CASSMNSGRPYEQYF. The CDR3 nucleotides are TGCGCCAGCAGCATGAATAGCGGGAGACCCTACGAGCAGTACTTC.

The V gene is TRBV5-3, the J gene TRBJ1-2; TRBD1 aligns across 12 bases. TRBV5-3 qualifies as an ORF whose function is uncertain. V lost 4 bases, J lost 6 bases, and 7 bases stayed unmatched. This CDR3 has 15 amino acids. The CDR3 DNA sequence: TGTGCCAGAAGCACGAGGGACAGGGGGCGCGATGGCTACACCTTC. It specifies CARSTRDRGRDGYTF.

This chain links TRBV5-5 with TRBJ2-7; 9 nucleotides match TRBD2. The CDR3 runs to 16 residues. Germline lookup yields CDR1 SGHKS and CDR2 YYEKEE (reference sequence). V lost 0 bases and J lost 0; bases outside the gene matches: 4. In DNA form, the CDR3 reads TGTGCCAGCAGCTTGGACCTTAGCGGGGGCTCCTACGAGCAGTACTTC. Protein: CASSLDLSGGSYEQYF.

The V gene is TRBV29-1, the J gene TRBJ2-7; D is possibly TRBD2 (6 bases). Trimming left V 5 bases short and J 6 bases short, with 17 bases between. The CDR3 covers 13 residues. The V gene's germline CDR1 is SQVTM and CDR2 ANQGSEA. CDR3 nucleotide sequence: TGCAGCGTTTACTCGGGAGTGAATGGCGAGCAGTACTTC. It yields the protein CSVYSGVNGEQYF.

About this clone: The same CDR3 arises from other DNA sequences in this sample as well. J is TRBJ1-5 and V is TRBV18, with D unclear. Trimming pared 2 bases from V and 2 bases from J, leaving 10 bases between. This CDR3 spans 15 amino acids. Germline loops: CDR1 KGHSH, CDR2 LQKENI. The CDR3 protein is CASSPGTGGNQPQHF. In nucleotides, the CDR3 is TGTGCCAGCTCACCAGGTACCGGGGGCAATCAGCCCCAGCATTTT.

The chain carries TRBV19 and TRBJ2-1; perhaps TRBD2 as D (6 bases). The CDR3 consists of 13 residues. The V gene lost 5 bases and the J gene lost 7 bases, with 12 bases spanning the gap. CDR1 is LNHDA, CDR2 SQIVND, per germline (reference sequence). The CDR3 DNA follows: TGTGCCAGTAGTTCGGGACTTTCAAATGAGCAGTTCTTC. It specifies CASSSGLSNEQFF.

In DNA, the CDR3 is TGTGCCAGCAGTGAATATGGGACTAGCGGGATCTACGAGCAGTACTTC. It translates to CASSEYGTSGIYEQYF. V usage is TRBV6-1 and J usage is TRBJ2-7; TRBD2 aligns across 13 bases. CDR1 and CDR2 (germline): MNHNS, SASEGT. The CDR3 has 16 amino acids. V trimming: 2 bases; J trimming: 3 bases; junction bases outside the gene matches: 4.

The V and J genes are TRBV12-5 and TRBJ2-5, with 11 bases matching TRBD2. This CDR3 is 14 amino acids long. Germline V gene sequence: CDR1 LGHNT, CDR2 FRNRAP. J lost 3 bases, V lost 6 bases, and 3 bases had no gene match. CDR3 region: CASGKGLAEETQYF. CDR3 sequence (DNA): TGTGCTAGTGGGAAGGGACTAGCGGAAGAGACCCAGTACTTC.

This clone was detected once. The V gene is TRBV5-6, the J gene TRBJ2-3; D is unclear. The CDR3 extends over 15 amino acids. Looked up from germline, CDR1 is SGHDT and CDR2 is YYEEEE. With 1 base removed from V and 0 bases from J, the gap between germline ends came to 9 bases. This CDR3 reads CASSLSNGSTDTQYF. The CDR3 DNA reads TGTGCCAGCAGCTTGTCAAACGGAAGCACAGATACGCAGTATTTT.

CDR3 protein: CASSRGIGQTQYF. CDR3 in DNA: TGTGCCAGCAGCCGAGGAATCGGACAGACCCAGTACTTC. The J gene is TRBJ2-5, the V gene TRBV4-2; D not certain. The CDR3 contains 13 residues. Germline CDR1 reads LGHNA; CDR2 reads YNFKEQ. V dropped 4 bases and J dropped 6 bases, with 12 bases sitting between them.

The chain couples TRBV5-1 to TRBJ2-7; either TRBD1 or TRBD2 may fit D (6 bases each). Trimming removed 3 bases at V and 5 bases at J, with 18 bases between. The germline gives CDR1 SGHRS, CDR2 YFSETQ. This CDR3 region has 15 residues. The CDR3 sequence is CASSWGASAGDEQYF. The CDR3 DNA reads TGCGCCAGCAGCTGGGGGGCCTCGGCGGGCGACGAGCAGTACTTC. Variable domain in full (rest from reference TRBV5-1 and TRBJ2-7): KAGVTQTPRYLIKTRGQQVTLSCSPISGHRSVSWYQQTPGQGLQFLFEYFSETQRNKGNFPGRFSGRQFSNSRSEMNVSTLELGDSALYLCASSWGASAGDEQYFGPGTRLTVT.

The chain is built from TRBV6-1 and TRBJ1-5; D is perhaps TRBD1 (6 bases). The CDR3 sequence is 16 residues long. The germline V and J ends were trimmed by 1 base and 4 bases, with 14 bases remaining between them. The V gene's germline CDR1 is MNHNS and CDR2 SASEGT. CDR3 sequence: CASSEGARGTNQPQHF. The CDR3 coding sequence is TGTGCCAGCAGTGAAGGGGCCAGGGGCACAAATCAGCCCCAGCATTTT.

This clone was observed a handful of times. The genes are TRBV19 and TRBJ1-1, with D possibly TRBD1 on 6 matching bases. The CDR3 covers 12 residues. With 10 bases removed from V and 6 bases from J, the gap between germline ends came to 15 bases. Germline-derived CDR1 and CDR2 are LNHDA and SQIVND (reference sequence). The CDR3 bases are TGTGCCACCTCGGGGGCGGCGGCTGAAGCTTTCTTT. Residues: CATSGAAAEAFF.

The chain is built from TRBV19 and TRBJ1-2, with D perhaps matching TRBD1 (6 bases). Deletions cut 8 bases from V and 2 bases from J, with 15 bases between. The CDR3 covers 14 residues. Germline V gene lookup returns CDR1 LNHDA and CDR2 SQIVND (reference sequence). The CDR3 bases are TGTGCCAGTGCCTCGGGGGGCTGGAACTATGGCTACACCTTC. This translates into CASASGGWNYGYTF.

This clone has a single count. The J gene is TRBJ2-7, the V gene TRBV7-8, with 10 bases matching TRBD1. CDR3 length equals 19 residues. V trimming: 2 bases; J trimming: 1 base; junction bases outside the gene matches: 14. The germline V gene encodes CDR1 SGHVS and CDR2 FQNEAQ. This CDR3 reads CASSLRVSSGTGASYEQYF. The CDR3 nucleotides are TGTGCCAGCAGCTTACGAGTTTCATCCGGGACAGGGGCTTCCTACGAGCAGTACTTC.

V is TRBV4-2 and J is TRBJ2-7, with 9 bases fitting TRBD2. V lost 0 bases and J lost 0; bases outside the gene matches: 6. The CDR3 is made up of 17 amino acids. Germline V lookup: CDR1 LGHNA, CDR2 YNFKEQ. CDR3 DNA sequence: TGTGCCAGCAGCCAAGAAGTAGTAGCGGGAGTCTCCTACGAGCAGTACTTC. Residues: CASSQEVVAGVSYEQYF.

The chain uses TRBV28 and TRBJ2-7, with D perhaps TRBD1 (6 bases). The germline gives CDR1 MDHEN, CDR2 SYDVKM. The CDR3 contains 16 residues. The germline V and J ends were trimmed by 5 bases and 5 bases, with 22 bases remaining between them. DNA of the CDR3: TGTGCCAGCAGTAGCCCAGGGGTCGACGAGGTGAACGAGCAGTACTTC. Protein sequence: CASSSPGVDEVNEQYF.

The genes are TRBV6-5 and TRBJ2-7, with D perhaps matching TRBD1 (5 bases). Trimming removed 3 bases at V and 3 bases at J, with 9 bases between. The CDR3 sequence is 13 residues long. Germline V gene data show CDR1 as MNHEY and CDR2 as SVGAGI. CDR3 loop: CASSYGRVYEQYF. In DNA form, the CDR3 reads TGTGCCAGCAGTTATGGCAGGGTCTACGAGCAGTACTTC.